These 4 T cell receptor beta chains were sequenced from one sample in a study of T cell repertoires in cytomegalovirus infection. In TCRdb, the reads were re-called with MiXCR into one record per CDR3 protein. The sample contains more than 350,000 distinct CDR3 sequences, roughly 30% of which appear only once. The specimen sequenced was PBMCs. Receptors were obtained from a human donor in good health (CMV status not recorded). Some clones in this sample may be carry-over from other donors' samples.

A note on this clonotype: At one of its ends the junction is not consistent with the germline gene, which may arise from a read error. The chain combines TRBV11-3 with TRBJ2-3, with 10 bases aligning to TRBD2. This CDR3 spans 16 amino acids. Germline-derived CDR1 and CDR2 are SGHNT and YENEEA. The CDR3 nucleotides are TGTGCCAGCAGCTTAGGGACTAGCGGACACACAGATACGCCGTCTTTT. This gives the protein CASSLGTSGHTDTPSF.

In its sample, this clonotype was seen many times. The rearrangement links TRBV7-8 to TRBJ1-2; D is uncertain. The CDR3 totals 12 residues. Germline CDR1 reads SGHVS; CDR2 reads FQNEAQ. With 6 bases removed from V and 2 bases from J, the gap between germline ends came to 7 bases. The CDR3 region has the DNA TGTGCCAGCAGTTACGACAACTATGGCTACACCTTC. This gives the protein CASSYDNYGYTF.

This clonotype has more than one count but fewer than ten. This rearrangement joins TRBV6-1 to TRBJ2-7; 8 nucleotides agree with TRBD2. The CDR3 extends over 16 amino acids. The germline V gene has CDR1 MNHNS and CDR2 SASEGT. Germline trimming cut 0 bases from V and 4 bases from J; bases unmatched to any gene: 8. CDR3 nucleotides: TGTGCCAGCAGTGAAGCAGCAAGCGGGGGAACGTACGAGCAGTACTTC. Its translation is CASSEAASGGTYEQYF.

This clonotype has more than one count but fewer than ten. The rearrangement links TRBV11-2 to TRBJ2-1; TRBD1 agrees at 11 bases. This CDR3 has 15 amino acids. Germline loops: CDR1 SGHAT, CDR2 FQNNGV. V lost 5 bases and J lost 8; bases outside the gene matches: 8. The CDR3 spells CASSEDGTGGHEQFF. The CDR3 nucleotides read TGTGCCAGCAGCGAAGACGGGACAGGGGGTCATGAGCAGTTCTTC.